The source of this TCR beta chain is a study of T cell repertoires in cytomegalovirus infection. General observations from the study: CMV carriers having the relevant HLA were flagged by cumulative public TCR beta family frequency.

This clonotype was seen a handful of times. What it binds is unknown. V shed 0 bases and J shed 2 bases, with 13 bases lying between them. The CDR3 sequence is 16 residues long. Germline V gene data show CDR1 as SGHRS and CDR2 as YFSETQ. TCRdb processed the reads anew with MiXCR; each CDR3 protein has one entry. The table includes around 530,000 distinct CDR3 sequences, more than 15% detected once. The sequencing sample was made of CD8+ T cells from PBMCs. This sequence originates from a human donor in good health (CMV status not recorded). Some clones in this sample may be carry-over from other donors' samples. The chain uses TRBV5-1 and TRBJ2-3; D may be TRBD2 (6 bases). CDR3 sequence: CASSLGREYITDTQYF. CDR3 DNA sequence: TGCGCCAGCAGCTTGGGGCGGGAATACATCACAGATACGCAGTATTTT.